This T cell receptor (beta chain) was captured by sequencing in a study of blood T cell repertoires in COVID-19. Each participant's cohort was designated according to participant-reported clinical history. TCRdb's copy holds only in-frame clones and misses some; the assay was immunoSEQ multiplex PCR. Among a few hundred thousand clones listed, around 83% were seen once. This CDR3 is built from 13 residues. CDR1 is KGHSH, CDR2 LQKENI, per germline. Germline trimming cut 4 bases from V and 7 bases from J; bases unmatched to any gene: 1. The sequence derives from a woman in her fifties or sixties who had recovered from COVID-19. The material sequenced was PBMCs or T cells enriched from blood (not recorded which). The chain combines TRBV18 with TRBJ2-2; 9 bases line up with TRBD1. For the CDR3, the DNA is TGTGCCAGCTCACGGACAGGGGACGGGGAGCTGTTTTTT. Translated, it gives CASSRTGDGELFF.